One and the same sample provided the 11 T cell receptor beta chains below, sequenced in a study of beta chain features in type 1 diabetes. Findings of the study overall: TCRB CDR3 length was moderately but significantly reduced in all four CD4+ subsets of Type 1 diabetes patients.

The antigens for these receptors are not known. All of the isolated RNA was reverse transcribed, so expressed TCRB transcripts were sequenced. Method: immunoSEQ multiplex PCR; TCRdb's copy keeps in-frame clones and lacks some. Of fewer than 450,000 clones detected, roughly 14% appear once; the ten largest clones hold about 0.015%. Sequencing was carried out using naive CD4+ T cells from blood. These receptors were obtained from a woman aged 18 to 35 with type 1 diabetes.

V and J are TRBV28 and TRBJ2-7; 12 bases line up with TRBD2. V lost 3 bases and J lost 3; bases outside the gene matches: 3. The CDR3 is 15 amino acids. The V gene's germline CDR1 is MDHEN and CDR2 SYDVKM. The CDR3 loop is CASSFETSGSYEQYF. CDR3 coding DNA: TGTGCCAGCAGTTTCGAGACTAGCGGGAGCTACGAGCAGTACTTC. The full variable domain, with the rest looked up from reference TRBV28 and TRBJ2-7, is DVKVTQSSRYLVKRTGEKVFLECVQDMDHENMFWYRQDPGLGLRLIYFSYDVKMKEKGDIPEGYSVSREKKERFSLILESASTNQTSMYLCASSFETSGSYEQYFGPGTRLTVT.

The chain joins TRBV27 to TRBJ2-1, with TRBD1 identical over 9 bases. Per germline, CDR1 MNHEY and CDR2 SMNVEV (reference sequence). The CDR3 is 18 residues long. Losses at the gene ends were 4 bases for V and 6 bases for J; bases not matched to a gene: 16. Written as DNA, the CDR3 is TGTGCCAGCAGTTCCTATCTACAGGGGGCGTGGGGATCCAATGAGCAGTTCTTC. Translating gives CASSSYLQGAWGSNEQFF.

The chain uses TRBV11-2 and TRBJ2-5, with 11 bases lining up with TRBD1. The trim removed 5 bases at V and 1 base at J, leaving 6 bases unmatched. This CDR3 has 16 residues. The germline CDR1 and CDR2 sequences are SGHAT and FQNNGV. Here the CDR3 reads CASSNRDRGFQETQYF. The CDR3 DNA reads as TGTGCCAGCAGCAACCGGGACAGGGGGTTCCAAGAGACCCAGTACTTC.

V is TRBV4-1 and J is TRBJ2-1; 14 positions agree with TRBD2. CDR1 is MGHRA and CDR2 is YSYEKL in the germline V gene. V was pared by 4 bases and J by 4 bases, with 15 bases of the junction left unmatched. The CDR3 runs 20 residues. The CDR3 DNA reads TGCGCCAGCAGCCGCTTCGGGACTAGCGGGAGAAGGGGTGTTTACAATGAGCAGTTCTTC. Its translation: CASSRFGTSGRRGVYNEQFF.

The genes are TRBV19 and TRBJ1-2; D is possibly TRBD1 (6 bases). Between the trimmed V and J ends, which lost 1 base and 7 bases, there was a span of 13 bases. CDR1 is LNHDA, CDR2 SQIVND, per germline (reference sequence). This CDR3 region has 14 residues. The CDR3 here is CASSIAGALAGYTF. The CDR3 bases are TGTGCCAGTAGTATAGCAGGGGCTCTGGCTGGCTACACCTTC. Full variable domain (outside the CDR3, taken from reference TRBV19 and TRBJ1-2): DGGITQSPKYLFRKEGQNVTLSCEQNLNHDAMYWYRQDPGQGLRLIYYSQIVNDFQKGDIAEGYSVSREKKESFPLTVTSAQKNPTAFYLCASSIAGALAGYTFGSGTRLTVV.

This clone was picked up a small number of times. This chain connects TRBV7-2 to TRBJ2-1; 10 nucleotides align to TRBD1. Trimming removed 5 bases from V and 4 bases from J; junction bases left unmatched: 8. The CDR3 spans 16 residues. The V gene's germline CDR1 is SGHTA and CDR2 FQGNSA. The CDR3 here is CASSPDRGSFYNEQFF. In DNA, the CDR3 is TGTGCCAGCAGCCCGGACAGGGGGTCTTTTTACAATGAGCAGTTCTTC.

The chain carries TRBV12-5 and TRBJ2-2; tentatively, D is TRBD1 (6 bases). CDR1 and CDR2 (germline): LGHNT, FRNRAP. The CDR3 sequence is 17 residues long. V lost 1 base and J lost 0, with 12 bases in between. This CDR3 is CASGLAGQSTNTGELFF. CDR3 bases: TGTGCTAGTGGTTTGGCCGGACAGTCCACGAACACCGGGGAGCTGTTTTTT.

V and J are TRBV30 and TRBJ2-2; D might be TRBD1 (5 bases). The germline CDR1 and CDR2 sequences are GTSNPN and SVGIG (reference sequence). This CDR3 has 16 amino acids. V was clipped by 3 bases and J by 2 bases, with 16 bases between them. The CDR3 reads CAWRSRRQGNTGELFF. The CDR3, as DNA: TGTGCCTGGAGATCCCGTAGGCAGGGAAACACCGGGGAGCTGTTTTTT. Full variable domain (remainder filled in from reference TRBV30 and TRBJ2-2): SQTIHQWPATLVQPVGSPLSLECTVEGTSNPNLYWYRQAAGRGLQLLFYSVGIGQISSEVPQNLSASRPQDRQFILSSKKLLLSDSGFYLCAWRSRRQGNTGELFFGEGSRLTVL.

This sequence joins TRBV11-2 and TRBJ2-3, with 7 bases that match TRBD2. In germline, CDR1 is SGHAT, CDR2 FQNNGV. V was pared by 5 bases and J by 4 bases, with 9 bases of the junction left unmatched. This CDR3 contains 15 residues. The CDR3 here is CASSKLTGGADTQYF. The DNA for the CDR3 is TGTGCCAGCAGCAAACTTACTGGGGGGGCAGATACGCAGTATTTT.

The rearrangement joins TRBV18 to TRBJ1-1; 9 bases fit TRBD1. This CDR3 has 15 amino acids. Germline V lookup: CDR1 KGHSH, CDR2 LQKENI. With 5 bases clipped from V and 5 bases from J, the junction kept 9 bases outside the gene matches. The CDR3 DNA reads as TGTGCCAGCTCATTACAGGGGGCTCCGGGTACTGAAGCTTTCTTT. Translation: CASSLQGAPGTEAFF. Using reference TRBV18 and TRBJ1-1 for the parts outside the CDR3, the full variable domain is NAGVMQNPRHLVRRRGQEARLRCSPMKGHSHVYWYRQLPEEGLKFMVYLQKENIIDESGMPKERFSAEFPKEGPSILRIQQVVRGDSAAYFCASSLQGAPGTEAFFGQGTRLTVV.

V usage is TRBV7-8 and J usage is TRBJ1-1; 8 bases agree with TRBD1. Germline-derived CDR1 and CDR2 are SGHVS and FQNEAQ. J was trimmed by 8 bases and V by 5 bases; bases with no gene match: 7. This CDR3 has 13 amino acids. This CDR3 is CASSTNRDREAFF. For the CDR3, the DNA is TGTGCCAGCAGCACCAACCGGGACAGGGAAGCTTTCTTT.